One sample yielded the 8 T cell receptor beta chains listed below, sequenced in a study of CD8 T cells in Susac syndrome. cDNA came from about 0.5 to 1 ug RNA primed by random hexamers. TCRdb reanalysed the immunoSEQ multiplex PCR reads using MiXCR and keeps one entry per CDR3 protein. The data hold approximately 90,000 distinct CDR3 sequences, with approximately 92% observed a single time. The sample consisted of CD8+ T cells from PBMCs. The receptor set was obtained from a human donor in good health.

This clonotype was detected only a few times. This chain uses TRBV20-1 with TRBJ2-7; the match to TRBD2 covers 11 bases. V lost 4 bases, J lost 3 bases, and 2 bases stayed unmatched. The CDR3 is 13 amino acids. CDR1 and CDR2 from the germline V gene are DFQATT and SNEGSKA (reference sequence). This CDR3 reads CSAIGTSGYEQYF. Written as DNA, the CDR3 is TGCAGTGCTATCGGGACTAGCGGCTACGAGCAGTACTTC.

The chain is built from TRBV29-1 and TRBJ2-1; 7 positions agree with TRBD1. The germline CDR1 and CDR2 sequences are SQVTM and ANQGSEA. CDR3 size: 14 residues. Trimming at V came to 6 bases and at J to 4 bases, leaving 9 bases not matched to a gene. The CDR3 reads CSVRTGASYNEQFF. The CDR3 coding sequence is TGCAGCGTCCGAACAGGGGCGAGTTACAATGAGCAGTTCTTC.

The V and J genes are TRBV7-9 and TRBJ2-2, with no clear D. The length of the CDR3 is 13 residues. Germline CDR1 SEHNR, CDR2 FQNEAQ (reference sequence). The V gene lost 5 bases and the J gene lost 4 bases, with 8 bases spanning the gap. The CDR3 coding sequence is TGTGCCAGCAGCGCCAAGAGCACCGGGGAGCTGTTTTTT. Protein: CASSAKSTGELFF.

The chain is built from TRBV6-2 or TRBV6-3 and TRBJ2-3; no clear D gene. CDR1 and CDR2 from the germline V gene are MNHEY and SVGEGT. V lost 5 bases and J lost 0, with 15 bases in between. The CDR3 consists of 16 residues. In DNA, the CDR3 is TGTGCCAGCAGTCCCGACTCTCGCGGTAGCACAGATACGCAGTATTTT. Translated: CASSPDSRGSTDTQYF.

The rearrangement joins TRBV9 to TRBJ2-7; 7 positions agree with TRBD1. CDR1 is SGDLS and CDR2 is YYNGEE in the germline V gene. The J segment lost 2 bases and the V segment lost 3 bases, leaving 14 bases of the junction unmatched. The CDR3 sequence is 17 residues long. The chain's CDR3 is CASSGQTGRVGPYEQYF. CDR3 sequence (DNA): TGTGCCAGCAGCGGCCAGACAGGGCGCGTGGGTCCCTACGAGCAGTACTTC.

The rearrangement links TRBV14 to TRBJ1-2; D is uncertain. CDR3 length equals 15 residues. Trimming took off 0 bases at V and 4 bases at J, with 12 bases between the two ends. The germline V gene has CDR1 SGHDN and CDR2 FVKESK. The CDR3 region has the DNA TGTGCCAGCAGCCAAGAGGCCGTTCGGCCCTATGGCTACACCTTC. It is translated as CASSQEAVRPYGYTF.

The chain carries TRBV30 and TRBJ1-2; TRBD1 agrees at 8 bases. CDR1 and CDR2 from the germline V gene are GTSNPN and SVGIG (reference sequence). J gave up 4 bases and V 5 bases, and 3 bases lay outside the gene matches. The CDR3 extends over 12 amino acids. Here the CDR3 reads CAWGTGVYGYTF. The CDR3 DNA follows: TGTGCCTGGGGGACAGGAGTCTATGGCTACACCTTC. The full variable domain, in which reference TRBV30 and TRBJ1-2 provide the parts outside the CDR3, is SQTIHQWPATLVQPVGSPLSLECTVEGTSNPNLYWYRQAAGRGLQLLFYSVGIGQISSEVPQNLSASRPQDRQFILSSKKLLLSDSGFYLCAWGTGVYGYTFGSGTRLTVV.

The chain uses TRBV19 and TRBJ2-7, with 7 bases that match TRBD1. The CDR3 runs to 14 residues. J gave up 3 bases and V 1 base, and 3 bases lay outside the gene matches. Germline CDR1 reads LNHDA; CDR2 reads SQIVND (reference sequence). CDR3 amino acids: CASSIGAGGYEQYF. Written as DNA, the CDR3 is TGTGCCAGTAGTATAGGAGCAGGGGGCTACGAGCAGTACTTC. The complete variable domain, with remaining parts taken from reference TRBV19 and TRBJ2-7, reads DGGITQSPKYLFRKEGQNVTLSCEQNLNHDAMYWYRQDPGQGLRLIYYSQIVNDFQKGDIAEGYSVSREKKESFPLTVTSAQKNPTAFYLCASSIGAGGYEQYFGPGTRLTVT.